These 14 T cell receptor beta chains came from one sample sequenced in a study of blood T cell repertoires in COVID-19. Generated by immunoSEQ multiplex PCR, the TCRdb table keeps only in-frame clones and is missing some. The sample comprises 200,000 to 250,000 clones, 82% of which are singletons, and around 8% rests with the top ten. The sample consisted of peripheral blood. These receptors were collected from a woman older than 75 with COVID-19, enrolled during active disease.

V and J are TRBV11-2 and TRBJ2-3, with 7 nucleotides matching TRBD2. V was clipped by 3 bases and J by 2 bases; unmatched bases: 5. Germline V lookup: CDR1 SGHAT, CDR2 FQNNGV. The CDR3 extends over 15 amino acids. The CDR3 loop reads CASSLTTSYTDTQYF. In DNA form, the CDR3 reads TGTGCCAGCAGCTTGACGACTAGCTACACAGATACGCAGTATTTT.

This chain links TRBV29-1 with TRBJ2-1, with TRBD1 matching over 10 bases. CDR3 length: 13 residues. J lost 5 bases, V lost 6 bases, and 4 bases had no gene match. The germline CDR1 and CDR2 sequences are SQVTM and ANQGSEA. The CDR3 sequence: CSVTGGLDNEQFF. CDR3 DNA: TGCAGCGTGACAGGGGGCTTGGACAATGAGCAGTTCTTC.

This chain joins TRBV3-1 (or the pseudogene TRBV3-2) and TRBJ2-1; D may be TRBD2 (6 bases). The CDR3 has 15 amino acids. Trimming stripped 4 bases from V and 6 bases from J, with 16 bases between. From germline, CDR1 is LGHDT and CDR2 YNNKEL (reference sequence). Here the CDR3 DNA reads TGTGCCAGCAGCCGCCTAGACGGGCGGGGCAATGAGCAGTTCTTC. This codes for CASSRLDGRGNEQFF.

This chain connects TRBV6-5 to TRBJ2-3, with 7 bases fitting TRBD2. The CDR3 contains 13 residues. V shed 6 bases and J 3 bases; nucleotides not matched to a gene: 3. Germline CDR1 reads MNHEY; CDR2 reads SVGAGI. As DNA, the CDR3 is TGTGCCAGCAGCCGGGGGGATACAGATACGCAGTATTTT. Residues: CASSRGDTDTQYF.

The chain joins TRBV5-8 to TRBJ2-2; 7 bases are a match to TRBD1. V lost 3 bases and J lost 6; bases outside the gene matches: 8. The length of the CDR3 is 15 residues. In germline, CDR1 is SGHTS, CDR2 YDEGEE. The CDR3 sequence is CASSSQDRVAGELFF. Here the CDR3 DNA reads TGTGCCAGCAGCTCCCAAGACAGGGTAGCCGGGGAGCTGTTTTTT.

The CDR3 coding sequence is TGTGCCAGCAGCCCTCAGGGCAGTTCACCCCTCCACTTT. Translation gives CASSPQGSSPLHF. The chain combines TRBV12-3 or TRBV12-4 with TRBJ1-6, with TRBD1 as a possible D gene (5 bases). With 6 bases removed from V and 9 bases from J, the gap between germline ends came to 12 bases. The CDR3 length is 13 residues.

The chain is built from TRBV28 and TRBJ1-1; 8 nucleotides agree with TRBD1. CDR1 and CDR2 from the germline V gene are MDHEN and SYDVKM. CDR3 length: 15 residues. V shed 5 bases, J shed 4 bases, and the junction held 9 bases outside the gene matches. The chain's CDR3 is CASSPGQGRFTEAFF. DNA of the CDR3: TGTGCCAGCAGTCCCGGACAGGGCCGTTTCACTGAAGCTTTCTTT.

This clone was detected only once. The genes are TRBV7-2 and TRBJ1-1; tentative D call: TRBD1 (6 bases). CDR1 SGHTA and CDR2 FQGNSA come from the germline V gene. The CDR3 is 16 residues long. Trimming removed 3 bases at V and 1 base at J, with 15 bases between. The CDR3: CASSLQPGQKNTEAFF. CDR3 in DNA: TGTGCCAGCAGCTTGCAACCGGGACAAAAGAACACTGAAGCTTTCTTT.

This clone was counted at least ten times. The chain links TRBV5-4 to TRBJ2-7, with 9 bases fitting TRBD1. Unmatched junction bases numbered 4, after V lost 2 bases and J lost 4 bases. This CDR3 is 14 amino acids long. Germline V gives CDR1 SGHNT, CDR2 YYREEE (reference sequence). The CDR3: CASSFPDRGYEQYF. CDR3 nucleotides: TGTGCCAGCAGCTTCCCTGACAGGGGGTACGAGCAGTACTTC. Complete variable domain (other parts from reference TRBV5-4 and TRBJ2-7): ETGVTQSPTHLIKTRGQQVTLRCSSQSGHNTVSWYQQALGQGPQFIFQYYREEENGRGNFPPRFSGLQFPNYSSELNVNALELDDSALYLCASSFPDRGYEQYFGPGTRLTVT.

Regarding this clone: The junction does not match germline at one end; this may be a read error. The rearrangement joins TRBV7-7 to TRBJ2-1; tentative D call: TRBD1 (6 bases). Looked up from germline, CDR1 is SSHAT and CDR2 is FNYEAQ (reference sequence). The CDR3 loop spans 16 amino acids. The CDR3 here is CASSLGGVSSYNEQFF. The CDR3 DNA is TGTGCTAGCAGCTTAGGGGGAGTTAGCTCCTACAATGAGCAGTTCTTC.

The chain uses TRBV29-1 and TRBJ2-5; the match to TRBD2 covers 7 bases. The CDR3 is made up of 12 amino acids. Germline assignment: CDR1 SQVTM and CDR2 ANQGSEA. The ends lost 7 bases at V and 5 bases at J; junction bases unmatched: 7. This CDR3 is CSARLAGETQYF. For the CDR3, the DNA is TGCAGCGCCCGACTAGCTGGGGAGACCCAGTACTTC. Filled out from reference TRBV29-1 and TRBJ2-5, the complete variable domain reads SAVISQKPSRDICQRGTSLTIQCQVDSQVTMMFWYRQQPGQSLTLIATANQGSEATYESGFVIDKFPISRPNLTFSTLTVSNMSPEDSSIYLCSARLAGETQYFGPGTRLLVL.

The chain carries TRBV5-1 and TRBJ1-3, with 7 bases that match TRBD1. Germline V gene data show CDR1 as SGHRS and CDR2 as YFSETQ. The CDR3 sequence is 16 residues long. Trimming took 3 bases from V and 4 from J; bases not matched to a gene: 10. In DNA form, the CDR3 reads TGCGCCAGCAGCTCGACCCCGACAGGGTCGGGAAACACCATATATTTT. Translating it yields CASSSTPTGSGNTIYF. Full variable domain (outside the CDR3, taken from reference TRBV5-1 and TRBJ1-3): KAGVTQTPRYLIKTRGQQVTLSCSPISGHRSVSWYQQTPGQGLQFLFEYFSETQRNKGNFPGRFSGRQFSNSRSEMNVSTLELGDSALYLCASSSTPTGSGNTIYFGEGSWLTVV.

The chain links TRBV4-1 to TRBJ2-5, with TRBD1 as a possible D gene (7 bases). This CDR3 spans 15 amino acids. Germline assignment: CDR1 MGHRA and CDR2 YSYEKL. Trimming stripped 4 bases from V and 3 bases from J, with 15 bases between. The CDR3 loop is CASSLGGTVEETQYF. As DNA, the CDR3 is TGCGCCAGCAGCCTTGGGGGGACAGTCGAAGAGACCCAGTACTTC.

This sequence joins TRBV2 and TRBJ1-3; D is undetermined. The CDR3 totals 15 residues. Germline-derived CDR1 and CDR2 are SNHLY and FYNNEI. The V end lost 1 base, the J end lost 0 bases, and 7 bases lay between the germline ends. The CDR3 DNA reads as TGTGCCAGCAGTGAAGATCAAGCCTCTGGAAACACCATATATTTT. As protein: CASSEDQASGNTIYF.